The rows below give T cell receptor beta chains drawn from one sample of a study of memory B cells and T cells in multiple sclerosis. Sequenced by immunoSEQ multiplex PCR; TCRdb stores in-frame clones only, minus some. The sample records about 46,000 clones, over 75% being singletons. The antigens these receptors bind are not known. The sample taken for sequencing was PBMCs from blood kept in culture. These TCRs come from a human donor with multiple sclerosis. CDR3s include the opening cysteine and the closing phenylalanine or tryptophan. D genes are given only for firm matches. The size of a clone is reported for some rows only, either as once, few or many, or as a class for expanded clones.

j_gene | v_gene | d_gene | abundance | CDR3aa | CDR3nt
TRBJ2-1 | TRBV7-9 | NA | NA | CASSFSRPNEQFF | TGTGCCAGCAGCTTCAGCAGACCGAATGAGCAGTTCTTC
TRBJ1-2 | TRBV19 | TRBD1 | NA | CASSMARQGATPYGYTF | TGTGCCAGTAGCATGGCGAGACAGGGGGCGACGCCCTATGGCTACACCTTC
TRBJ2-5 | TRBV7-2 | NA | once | CASSLTMLDQYF | TGTGCCAGCAGCTTGACAATGTTGGACCAGTACTTC
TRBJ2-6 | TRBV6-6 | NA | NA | CASSLASGANVLTF | TGTGCCAGCAGTTTGGCCTCTGGGGCCAACGTCCTGACTTTC
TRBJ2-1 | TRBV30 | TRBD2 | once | CAWHLTSGGDNEQFF | TGTGCCTGGCACCTAACTAGCGGGGGGGACAATGAGCAGTTCTTC
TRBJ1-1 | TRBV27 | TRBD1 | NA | CATRQGTMNTEAFF | TGTGCCACCCGACAGGGCACCATGAACACTGAAGCTTTCTTT
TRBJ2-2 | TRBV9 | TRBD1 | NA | CASSPRQGHTGELFF | TGTGCCAGCAGCCCCCGACAGGGGCACACCGGGGAGCTGTTTTTT
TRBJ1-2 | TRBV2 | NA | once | CASSDQGGDYGYTF | TGTGCCAGCAGTGACCAGGGCGGGGACTATGGCTACACCTTC
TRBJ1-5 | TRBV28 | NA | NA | CASSSLGGAYVPQHF | TGTGCCAGCAGTTCACTCGGGGGGGCTTACGTGCCCCAGCATTTT
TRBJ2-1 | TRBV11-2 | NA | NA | CASSLAGSYNEQFF | TGTGCCAGCAGCTTAGCGGGGTCCTACAATGAGCAGTTCTTC
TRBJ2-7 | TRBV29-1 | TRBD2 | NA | CSVNWEGFYGDEQYF | TGCAGCGTCAACTGGGAGGGATTCTATGGGGACGAGCAGTACTTC
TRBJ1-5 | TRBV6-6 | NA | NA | CASSYSGPDPQPQHF | TGTGCCAGCAGTTACTCGGGCCCAGATCCTCAGCCCCAGCATTTT
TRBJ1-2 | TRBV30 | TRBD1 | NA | CAWSDRGGYTF | TGTGCCTGGAGTGACAGGGGAGGCTACACCTTC
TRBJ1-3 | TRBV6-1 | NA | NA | CASSARSSGNTIYF | TGTGCCAGCAGTGCCCGGAGCTCTGGAAACACCATATATTTT
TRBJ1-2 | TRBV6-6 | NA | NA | CASSWLRGEGYTF | TGTGCCAGCAGCTGGTTAAGGGGAGAGGGCTACACCTTC
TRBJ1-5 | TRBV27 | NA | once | CASGPRQTSNQPQHF | TGTGCCAGCGGTCCTAGACAGACTAGCAATCAGCCCCAGCATTTT
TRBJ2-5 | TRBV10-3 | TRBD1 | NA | CAISESRGQGRETQYF | TGTGCCATCAGTGAGAGTCGGGGACAGGGAAGAGAGACCCAGTACTTC
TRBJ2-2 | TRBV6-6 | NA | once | CASSWTGPRGELFF | TGTGCCAGCAGTTGGACGGGCCCCCGCGGGGAGCTGTTTTTT
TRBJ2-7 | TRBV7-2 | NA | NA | CASSFRTESSYEQYF | TGTGCCAGCAGCTTTCGGACAGAGAGCTCCTACGAGCAGTACTTC
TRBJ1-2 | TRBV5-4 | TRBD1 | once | CASSLVGGGDSYGYTF | TGTGCCAGCAGCCTTGTAGGGGGTGGGGACAGCTATGGCTACACCTTC
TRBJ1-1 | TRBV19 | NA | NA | CASSTGRGINTEAFF | TGTGCCAGTAGTACTGGGCGGGGGATTAACACTGAAGCTTTCTTT
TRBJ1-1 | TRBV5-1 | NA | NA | CASSHSVGTPKGTEAFF | TGCGCCAGCAGCCATTCGGTAGGGACACCCAAGGGCACTGAAGCTTTCTTT
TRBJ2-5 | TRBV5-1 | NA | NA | CASSRGQGQETQYF | TGCGCCAGCAGCCGGGGACAAGGCCAAGAGACCCAGTACTTC
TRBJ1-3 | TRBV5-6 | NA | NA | CASSQGNTIYF | TGTGCCAGCAGCCAGGGGAACACCATATATTTT
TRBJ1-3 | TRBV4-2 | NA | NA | CASSHLGSGNTIYF | TGTGCCAGCAGCCATTTGGGTTCTGGAAACACCATATATTTT
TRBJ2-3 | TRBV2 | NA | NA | CASSERTDTQYF | TGTGCCAGCAGTGAGCGCACAGATACGCAGTATTTT
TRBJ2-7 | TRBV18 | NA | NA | CASSPSGEYEQYF | TGTGCCAGCTCACCCTCGGGGGAGTACGAGCAGTACTTC
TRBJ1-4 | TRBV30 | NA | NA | CAWSVQGLSEKLFF | TGTGCCTGGAGTGTACAGGGTCTGTCTGAAAAACTGTTTTTT
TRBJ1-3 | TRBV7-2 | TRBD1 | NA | CASRPGTAGNTIYF | TGTGCCAGCAGGCCGGGGACAGCTGGAAACACCATATATTTT
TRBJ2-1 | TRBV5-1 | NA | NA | CATRQGVGAEQFF | TGCGCCACCAGGCAAGGGGTGGGTGCTGAGCAGTTCTTC
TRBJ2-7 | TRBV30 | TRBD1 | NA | CAWSGDRKRSEQYF | TGTGCCTGGAGTGGGGACAGGAAAAGGTCCGAGCAGTACTTC
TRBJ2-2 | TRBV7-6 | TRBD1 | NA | CASSFLGGRDTGELFF | TGTGCCAGCAGCTTTCTAGGGGGCCGGGACACCGGGGAGCTGTTTTTT
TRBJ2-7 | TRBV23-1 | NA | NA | CASKTRAHRKYEQYF | TGCGCCAGCAAGACGCGGGCACACAGAAAGTACGAGCAGTACTTC
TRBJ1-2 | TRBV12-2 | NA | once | CASRLAQGRTGWDVGYGYTF | TGTGCAAGTCGCTTAGCGCAAGGTAGAACAGGGTGGGATGTTGGCTATGGCTACACCTTC
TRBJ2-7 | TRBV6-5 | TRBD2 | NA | CASSLGRGDEQYF | TGTGCCAGCAGTTTAGGACGGGGGGACGAGCAGTACTTC
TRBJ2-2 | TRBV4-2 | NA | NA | CASSQAGSNTGELFF | TGTGCCAGCAGCCAGGCAGGGTCGAACACCGGGGAGCTGTTTTTT
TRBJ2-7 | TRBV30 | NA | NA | CAWSVGGYEQYF | TGTGCCTGGAGTGTAGGGGGCTACGAGCAGTACTTC
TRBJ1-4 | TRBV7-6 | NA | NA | CASSLRQATALFF | TGTGCCAGCAGCTTGAGACAGGCCACGGCACTGTTTTTT
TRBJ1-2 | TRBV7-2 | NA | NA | CASSWSPLANYGYTF | TGTGCCAGCAGCTGGAGTCCGTTAGCTAACTATGGCTACACCTTC
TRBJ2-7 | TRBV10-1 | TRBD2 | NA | CASSESGGSYEQYF | TGCGCCAGCAGTGAGAGCGGGGGTTCCTACGAGCAGTACTTC
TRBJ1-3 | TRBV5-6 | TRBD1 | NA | CASSSDDRAGNTIYF | TGTGCCAGCAGCTCCGACGACAGGGCTGGAAACACCATATATTTT
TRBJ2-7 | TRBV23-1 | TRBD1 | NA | CASSQAGTGAGGQYF | TGCGCCAGCAGTCAGGCCGGGACAGGTGCCGGGGGGCAGTACTTC
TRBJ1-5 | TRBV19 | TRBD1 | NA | CASSTAFSGGQPQHF | TGTGCCAGTAGTACGGCCTTCTCAGGGGGTCAGCCCCAGCATTTT
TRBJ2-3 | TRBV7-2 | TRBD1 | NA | CASSLGGQSGFTQYF | TGTGCCAGCAGCTTAGGGGGACAGTCAGGTTTTACGCAGTATTTT
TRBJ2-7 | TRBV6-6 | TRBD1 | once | CASSWDSYEQYF | TGTGCCAGCAGTTGGGACAGCTACGAGCAGTACTTC